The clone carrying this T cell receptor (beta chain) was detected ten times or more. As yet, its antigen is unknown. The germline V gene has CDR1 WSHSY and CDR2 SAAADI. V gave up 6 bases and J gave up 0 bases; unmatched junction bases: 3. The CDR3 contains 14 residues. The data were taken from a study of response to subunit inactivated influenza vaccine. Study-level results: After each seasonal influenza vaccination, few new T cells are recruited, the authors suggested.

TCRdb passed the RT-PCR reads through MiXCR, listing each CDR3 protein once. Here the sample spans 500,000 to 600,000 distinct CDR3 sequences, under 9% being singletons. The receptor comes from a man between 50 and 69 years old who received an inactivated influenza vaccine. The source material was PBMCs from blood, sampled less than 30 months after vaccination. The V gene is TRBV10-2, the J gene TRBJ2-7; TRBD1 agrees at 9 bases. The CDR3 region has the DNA TGCGCCAGCAGGGGGACAGGGAGCTCCTACGAGCAGTACTTC. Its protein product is CASRGTGSSYEQYF.